Listed below are T cell receptor beta chains from one sample, sequenced in a study of Ad26.COV2.S vaccination and SARS-CoV-2 variants. The table came from immunoSEQ multiplex PCR; TCRdb's copy has only in-frame clones and leaves some out. The sample has about 430,000 clones, approximately 90% seen once. The material sequenced was peripheral blood, taken in a trial of Ad26.COV2.S vaccine versus placebo. All receptors come from a person between 18 and 59 years old who received the Ad26.COV2.S COVID-19 vaccine or a placebo. Both conserved end residues are part of each CDR3. The D gene is left open where the match is weak. Clone size, where shown, is once, few, many, or a class for clones that have expanded.

NA	NA	16	TRBJ2-1	TRBV27	TGTGCCAGCAGTTTATACCGGGAACAAGCCTACAATGAGCAGTTCTTC	CASSLYREQAYNEQFF
NA	NA	15	TRBJ2-1	TRBV2	TGTGCCAGCAGGGCACTAGGCTCACCCTACAATGAGCAGTTCTTC	CASRALGSPYNEQFF
NA	TRBD2	15	TRBJ2-2	TRBV9	TGTGCCAGCAGCGGACGAGCGGGAGGGATCGGGGAGCTGTTTTTT	CASSGRAGGIGELFF
once	TRBD2	16	TRBJ2-7	TRBV7-2	TGTGCCAGCAGCCTAAGTCTAGCGGGAGGGATAGGCGAGCAGTACTTC	CASSLSLAGGIGEQYF
NA	TRBD1	13	TRBJ1-2	TRBV5-1	TGCGCCAGCAGCCTGGGACAGGACTATGGCTACACCTTC	CASSLGQDYGYTF
NA	NA	13	TRBJ1-4	TRBV2	TGTGCCAGCAGCCGGGACACGAGGGAAAAACTGTTTTTT	CASSRDTREKLFF
NA	TRBD2	15	TRBJ2-3	TRBV4-1	TGCGCCAGCAGCCAACTAGCGGGAGTGCCAGATACGCAGTATTTT	CASSQLAGVPDTQYF
NA	TRBD1	15	TRBJ2-5	TRBV27	TGTGCCAGCAGTTTAGCCGGGACAGAACAAGAGACCCAGTACTTC	CASSLAGTEQETQYF
NA	NA	12	TRBJ2-7	TRBV5-8	TGTGCCAGCAGCTTCCAGGGGCACGAGCAGTACTTC	CASSFQGHEQYF
NA	NA	14	TRBJ2-4	TRBV11-2	TGTGCCAGCAGCTTAGCGGGCGTCAAAAACATTCAGTACTTC	CASSLAGVKNIQYF
NA	TRBD2	14	TRBJ2-1	TRBV24-1	TGTGCCACCAGCGGTAGCGGGAAATACAATGAGCAGTTCTTC	CATSGSGKYNEQFF
NA	TRBD2	18	TRBJ2-7	TRBV29-1	TGCAGCGTCGCAAGGGGTTTATCGGGACTAGCGGGAAACTACGAGCAGTACTTC	CSVARGLSGLAGNYEQYF
NA	NA	13	TRBJ2-1	TRBV5-1	TGCGCCAGCAGCTTGGTGGAGAACAATGAGCAGTTCTTC	CASSLVENNEQFF
NA	TRBD2	17	TRBJ2-1	TRBV23-1	TGCGCCAGCAGTCCCCCGGTGAGACGGGAGGGCATCAATGAGCAGTTCTTC	CASSPPVRREGINEQFF
NA	TRBD1	16	TRBJ2-2	TRBV28	TGTGCCAGCAGGCCCCAGGGACAGGGATTAATCGGGGAGCTGTTTTTT	CASRPQGQGLIGELFF
NA	NA	13	TRBJ2-7	TRBV30	TGTGCCTGGCAGTCAGGCGGGTTCTACGAGCAGTACTTC	CAWQSGGFYEQYF
NA	TRBD1	16	TRBJ2-2	TRBV19	TGTGCCAGTAGTATTTGGGGGACAGGGAACACCGGGGAGCTGTTTTTT	CASSIWGTGNTGELFF
NA	NA	14	TRBJ2-7	TRBV7-9	TGTGCCAGCAGCTTAACAGCCCTTCCGGAGGAGCAGTACTTC	CASSLTALPEEQYF
NA	NA	15	TRBJ2-7	TRBV5-1	TGCGCCAGCAGCCGGGGACGGAGCCAAGACTACGAGCAGTACTTC	CASSRGRSQDYEQYF
NA	NA	15	TRBJ2-7	TRBV18	TGTGCCAGCTCACCGGGTCGACCTGAGGGTAACGAGCAGTACTTC	CASSPGRPEGNEQYF
NA	TRBD1	14	TRBJ1-1	TRBV5-1	TGCGCCAGCAGCGGCAGGGGGTACGACACTGAAGCTTTCTTT	CASSGRGYDTEAFF
once	NA	16	TRBJ2-1	TRBV6-2/TRBV6-3	TGTGCCAGCAGTTTATTTGCCTCGGATGAATACAATGAGCAGTTCTTC	CASSLFASDEYNEQFF
NA	NA	15	TRBJ2-7	TRBV6-5	TGTGCCGCACAAAAGGGCTCCGCGGGTAGCTACGAGCAGTACTTC	CAAQKGSAGSYEQYF
NA	TRBD1	16	TRBJ1-1	TRBV15	TGTGCCACCAGCAGGGAAGGACAGGGGGCGCGGGGTGAAGCTTTCTTT	CATSREGQGARGEAFF
NA	NA	14	TRBJ1-1	TRBV25-1	TGTGCCAGCAGTGCCGGGGACACATTCACTGAAGCTTTCTTT	CASSAGDTFTEAFF
NA	TRBD1	17	TRBJ1-1	TRBV5-6	TGTGCCAGCAGCCGGTGGGACAGGGGGCTATCTTACACTGAAGCTTTCTTT	CASSRWDRGLSYTEAFF
once	TRBD2	16	TRBJ2-7	TRBV9	TGTGCCAGCAGCGTAGGTGGAAGCGGGGCCCCCTACGAGCAGTACTTC	CASSVGGSGAPYEQYF
NA	NA	13	TRBJ2-7	TRBV27	TGTGCCAGCACCGGCACCTACTCCTACGAGCAGTACTTC	CASTGTYSYEQYF
NA	NA	14	TRBJ2-7	TRBV19	TGTGCCAGTAGTATAGGAGGGGACTCCTACGAGCAGTACTTC	CASSIGGDSYEQYF
NA	NA	17	TRBJ2-1	TRBV7-2	TGTGCCAGCAGCTTATTAGGTCGTAGCGCCTCCTACAATGAGCAGTTCTTC	CASSLLGRSASYNEQFF
NA	NA	14	TRBJ1-1	TRBV6-6	TGTGCCAGCAGTTCCCTACAGCAGAACACTGAAGCTTTCTTT	CASSSLQQNTEAFF
NA	TRBD1	15	TRBJ1-3	TRBV7-9	TGTGCCAGCAGCTCCGGGACAGCTTCTGGAAACACCATATATTTT	CASSSGTASGNTIYF
NA	TRBD2	18	TRBJ2-1	TRBV24-1	TGTGCCACCAGTGATTGGAGGGGACTAGCGGAGGGGTTCAATGAGCAGTTCTTC	CATSDWRGLAEGFNEQFF
NA	TRBD2	16	TRBJ2-1	TRBV28	TGTGCCAGCAGCTCTCCAGTGGCGGGAGGAAGGGATGAGCAGTTCTTC	CASSSPVAGGRDEQFF
once	TRBD2	15	TRBJ2-7	TRBV5-4	TGTGCCAGCAGCTTGATAGCGGGAGGGTCCTACGAGCAGTACTTC	CASSLIAGGSYEQYF
NA	NA	13	TRBJ2-2	TRBV6-2/TRBV6-3	TGTGCCAGCAGTTACCAGCGCACCGGGGAGCTGTTTTTT	CASSYQRTGELFF
NA	TRBD2	16	TRBJ2-1	TRBV27	TGTGCCAGCGCGGGACTAGCGGGAGCACCCTACAATGAGCAGTTCTTC	CASAGLAGAPYNEQFF
NA	TRBD1	15	TRBJ2-7	TRBV27	TGTGCCAGCAGTTTAACCGGGACAGGGTTCTACGAGCAGTACTTC	CASSLTGTGFYEQYF
once	NA	14	TRBJ1-1	TRBV5-5	TGTGCCAGCAGCTTCAGGGAGGGTTGGGCTGAAGCTTTCTTT	CASSFREGWAEAFF
few	NA	14	TRBJ2-7	TRBV5-1	TGCGCCAGCAGCTTGGAGCCAGCTAACTACGAGCAGTACTTC	CASSLEPANYEQYF
NA	NA	14	TRBJ2-3	TRBV25-1	TGTGCCAGCAGTGATTGGGCCGGAGAAGATACGCAGTATTTT	CASSDWAGEDTQYF
NA	NA	15	TRBJ2-3	TRBV20-1	TGCAGTGCTAGTTTGACCCTCCAAAACACAGATACGCAGTATTTT	CSASLTLQNTDTQYF
NA	NA	15	TRBJ1-1	TRBV27	TGTGCCAGCAGTTTATCGTTGGGGGCGAACACTGAAGCTTTCTTT	CASSLSLGANTEAFF
once	NA	17	TRBJ2-5	TRBV7-6	TGTGCCAGCAGCTCACGGCAGGCGGGTTTCTTTCAAGAGACCCAGTACTTC	CASSSRQAGFFQETQYF
NA	TRBD2	15	TRBJ2-5	TRBV7-2	TGTGCCAGCAGAAAGGGACCAGCGGGGCAAGAGACCCAGTACTTC	CASRKGPAGQETQYF
NA	TRBD1	15	TRBJ1-2	TRBV5-5	TGTGCCAGCAGCTTGGTCGGATCTACAGGGGAATCCTACACCTTC	CASSLVGSTGESYTF
NA	TRBD1	16	TRBJ2-3	TRBV15	TGTGCCACCAGCAGAGATCGGACAGGGGGAACAGATACGCAGTATTTT	CATSRDRTGGTDTQYF
NA	TRBD2	16	TRBJ2-1	TRBV5-6	TGTGCCAGCAGCTTTACTAGCGGGAGCTCCTACAATGAGCAGTTCTTC	CASSFTSGSSYNEQFF
NA	NA	13	TRBJ2-7	TRBV19	TGTGCCAGTAGTAGGGACATTTCCTACGAGCAGTACTTC	CASSRDISYEQYF
NA	TRBD2	18	TRBJ2-5	TRBV27	TGTGCCAGCAGTTTGAATCTAGCGGGAGGGCCTCGAGGTGGGACCCAGTACTTC	CASSLNLAGGPRGGTQYF
NA	TRBD2	19	TRBJ2-1	TRBV3-1/TRBV3-2	TGTGCCAGCAGCCAAGATCTGGGGAGCGGGACTAGCCGGGTCAATGAGCAGTTCTTC	CASSQDLGSGTSRVNEQFF
NA	NA	17	TRBJ1-5	TRBV21-1	TGTGCCAGCAGCAAAGATAGTCGGGCCTCGGGGGTACAGCCCCAGCATTTT	CASSKDSRASGVQPQHF